This T cell receptor (beta chain) was sequenced in a study of control samples from healthy donors and cancer patients. The assay was immunoSEQ multiplex PCR, and TCRdb's table has in-frame clones only and misses some. The sample carries approximately 120,000 clones, over 75% recorded once. Germline V CDR1 and CDR2: MNHEY, SMNVEV (reference sequence). The CDR3 totals 14 residues. Trimming took off 2 bases at V and 1 base at J, with 6 bases between the two ends. The source of this sequence is a human donor in good health. The donor label of this sample is uncertain. The sequencing input was blood. The rearrangement links TRBV27 to TRBJ1-5; D unresolved. The CDR3 protein is CASSLRGSNQPQHF. CDR3 DNA sequence: TGTGCCAGCAGTTTACGAGGGAGCAATCAGCCCCAGCATTTT.